This is a list of T cell receptor beta chains from one sample in a study of CD8 T cells in Susac syndrome. A single record per CDR3 protein comes from TCRdb applying MiXCR to the immunoSEQ multiplex PCR reads. This table has around 160,000 distinct CDR3 sequences, around 93% appearing once. What was sequenced was CD4+ T cells from PBMCs. The receptors derive from a human donor in good health. Each CDR3 is given with its conserved first and last residue. A D gene is named only where the DNA matches it firmly. The size field is filled for only some rows; it gives once, few, many or a size class.

v_gene,d_gene,j_gene,abundance,CDR3nt,CDR3aa
TRBV7-2,TRBD2,TRBJ2-5,-,TGTGCCAGCAGCTTTGATAGGTCTAGCGGGTCGGGGGAGACCCAGTACTTC,CASSFDRSSGSGETQYF
TRBV7-9,-,TRBJ1-1,-,TGTGCCAGCAGCTGGGAAACGTACGAAGCTTTCTTT,CASSWETYEAFF
TRBV18,-,TRBJ2-7,few,TGTGCCAGCTCACCGCCGGGACTGAGCTCCTACGAGCAGTACTTC,CASSPPGLSSYEQYF
TRBV20-1,-,TRBJ1-4,-,TGCAGTGCGTCCTCAGGATCCCGAAATGAAAAACTGTTTTTT,CSASSGSRNEKLFF
TRBV18,-,TRBJ1-2,-,TGTGCCAGCTCACCGAGCGGAACGGCCCTTTTCTATGGCTACACCTTC,CASSPSGTALFYGYTF
TRBV2,-,TRBJ1-2,-,TGTGCCTCATCAAGACAGGAAGGCACCTATGGCTACACCTTC,CASSRQEGTYGYTF
TRBV2,-,TRBJ1-1,-,TGTGCCACCAAGTTCGGTCGACAGGACGCTGAAGCTTTCTTT,CATKFGRQDAEAFF
TRBV27,TRBD1,TRBJ2-7,-,TGTGCCAGCGCTACAGGGGGCTACGAGCAGTACTTC,CASATGGYEQYF
TRBV7-2,-,TRBJ2-5,once,TGTGCCAGCAGCCTGACTCTCTCTCAAGAGACCCAGTACTTC,CASSLTLSQETQYF
TRBV9,-,TRBJ1-2,-,TGTGCCAGCTCCTCGTCAGGGTGGGTCGGCTACACCTTC,CASSSSGWVGYTF
TRBV18,TRBD1,TRBJ2-7,-,TGTGCCAGCTCACAGGGGGCGGCCCTCTCCACCTACGAGCAGTACTTC,CASSQGAALSTYEQYF
TRBV6-6,TRBD1,TRBJ1-2,once,TGTGCCAGCAGTTACCCCGGACAGGGGGGATATGGCTACACCTTC,CASSYPGQGGYGYTF
TRBV20-1,-,TRBJ1-2,-,TGCAGTGCTAGAGATCGGGGGCAAGGCTATGGCTACACCTTC,CSARDRGQGYGYTF
TRBV2,-,TRBJ1-2,-,TGTGCCGGTCGAGCGTTGGACAGCGATGGTGGCTACACCTTC,CAGRALDSDGGYTF
TRBV9,-,TRBJ1-3,-,TGTGCCAGCAGTACCCAACAAGGAGCGGGCCCTGGAAACACCATATATTTT,CASSTQQGAGPGNTIYF
TRBV7-9,-,TRBJ1-5,-,TGTGCCAGCAGCGAAATAGGTCAGCCCCAGCATTTT,CASSEIGQPQHF
TRBV20-1,TRBD1,TRBJ1-1,-,TGCAGTGCTTTAGGACAGGCCCCTGAAGCTTTCTTT,CSALGQAPEAFF
TRBV10-3,-,TRBJ2-1,-,TGTGCCATCAGTACAGAATACAATGAGCAGTTCTTC,CAISTEYNEQFF
TRBV7-9,-,TRBJ1-2,-,TGTGCCAGCAGCTTGGACGCGGGGGGTGGCTACACCTTC,CASSLDAGGGYTF
TRBV29-1,TRBD1,TRBJ2-5,-,TGCAGCGTCCAGGACAGGGTGTACCAAGAGACCCAGTACTTC,CSVQDRVYQETQYF
TRBV12-3/TRBV12-4,TRBD1,TRBJ1-2,-,TGTGCCAGCAGTTCCTGGACAGGCGGCGGCTACACCTTC,CASSSWTGGGYTF
TRBV3-1,TRBD1,TRBJ2-7,-,TGTGCCAGCAGCCCGTCCGGGACAGTAGCCTACGAGCAGTACTTC,CASSPSGTVAYEQYF
TRBV20-1,TRBD2,TRBJ2-3,-,TGCAGTGCTAGAGATGGCGGGGGGACAGATACGCAGTATTTT,CSARDGGGTDTQYF
TRBV5-1,-,TRBJ2-6,-,TGCGCCAGCAGCTTGGGGGCGTCAGTCTCTGGGGCCAACGTCCTGACTTTC,CASSLGASVSGANVLTF
TRBV7-9,-,TRBJ1-4,-,TGTGCCAGCCATGAGGCGGGAACAAATGAAAAACTGTTTTTT,CASHEAGTNEKLFF
TRBV19,-,TRBJ1-6,-,TGTGCCACTCGGTCGGTGGCCTATAATTCACCCCTCCACTTT,CATRSVAYNSPLHF
TRBV20-1,TRBD1,TRBJ1-2,-,TGCAGTGCTGGAGGGACAGGGGGTTACGGCTACACCTTC,CSAGGTGGYGYTF
TRBV20-1,-,TRBJ1-2,-,TGCAGTGCTGTTCAGGATGGCTATGGCTACACCTTC,CSAVQDGYGYTF
TRBV9,-,TRBJ2-7,-,TGTGCCAGCAGCGTAGTTCCTACGGAAACCTACGAGCAGTACTTC,CASSVVPTETYEQYF
TRBV3-1,TRBD1,TRBJ1-1,-,TGTGCCAGCAGCCCTCAATGGACAGGGGGCGTAACCCAGGGTGAAGCTTTCTTT,CASSPQWTGGVTQGEAFF
TRBV24-1,-,TRBJ2-7,-,TGTGCCACCAACCTTGGGGCCCGCTACGAGCAGTACTTC,CATNLGARYEQYF
TRBV7-2,-,TRBJ2-2,-,TGTGCCAGCAGCGGGACCGTCACCGGGGAGCTGTTTTTT,CASSGTVTGELFF
TRBV7-2,-,TRBJ1-2,-,TGTGCCAGCAGCTTAGATACAGGGATTGGGACCTTC,CASSLDTGIGTF
TRBV29-1,-,TRBJ2-2,-,TGCAGCGCCTTAACGAACACCGGTGAGCTGTTTTTT,CSALTNTGELFF
TRBV15,-,TRBJ1-2,-,TGTGCCACCAGCGCACGACAGGTGAACTATGGCTACACCTTC,CATSARQVNYGYTF
TRBV30,-,TRBJ1-2,-,TGTGCCTGGAGTGTATCTAAGAGCTACACCTTC,CAWSVSKSYTF
TRBV9,-,TRBJ1-1,-,TGTGCCAGCAGCCCCCTTCCTGGACTGAACACTGAAGCTTTCTTT,CASSPLPGLNTEAFF
TRBV10-3,-,TRBJ2-7,-,TGTGCCATCAGTGGCAACTACGAGCAGTACTTC,CAISGNYEQYF
TRBV18,-,TRBJ2-7,-,TGTGCCAGCTCACTTCCCGGGACGGCCTCCTACGAGCAGTACTTC,CASSLPGTASYEQYF
TRBV5-5,-,TRBJ2-4,-,TGTGCCAGCAGCTTAATGTCAGGAACCCAAAACATTCAGTACTTC,CASSLMSGTQNIQYF
TRBV7-3,-,TRBJ2-1,-,TGTGCCAGCAGCTTAACCCCGACTAGCTCCTACAATGAGCAGTTCTTC,CASSLTPTSSYNEQFF
TRBV25-1,-,TRBJ2-1,-,TGTGCCACCGGGGAATATTTAAAGTATGAGCAGTTCTTC,CATGEYLKYEQFF
TRBV7-3,TRBD1,TRBJ1-3,-,TGTGCCAGCAGCTTCGGACAGGGGCCAAGCTCTGGAAACACCATATATTTT,CASSFGQGPSSGNTIYF
TRBV9,-,TRBJ1-6,-,TGTGCCAGCAGCGTAAGCTGGGGGAGCGATTCACCCCTCCACTTT,CASSVSWGSDSPLHF
TRBV30,-,TRBJ2-5,-,TGTGCCTGGAGCCCCGGCTTCCAAGAGACCCAGTACTTC,CAWSPGFQETQYF
TRBV15,-,TRBJ2-4,-,TGTGCCACCAGCAGTGGGGGGAAGAACATTCAGTACTTC,CATSSGGKNIQYF
TRBV19,TRBD1,TRBJ1-6,-,TGTGCCAGTAGTCCCGGGGACAGCCTAAATTCACCCCTCCACTTT,CASSPGDSLNSPLHF
TRBV20-1,-,TRBJ1-1,once,TGCAGTGCTGCGGACAGCGCCAACACTGAAGCTTTCTTT,CSAADSANTEAFF
TRBV7-9,-,TRBJ2-7,-,TGTGCCAGCAGCTCCGGCTATGGCTTTCTTAACTACGAGCAGTACTTC,CASSSGYGFLNYEQYF
TRBV29-1,TRBD1,TRBJ2-7,-,TGCAGCGTCCAGGGGGAATCCTACGAGCAGTACTTC,CSVQGESYEQYF
TRBV9,-,TRBJ2-3,-,TGTGCCAGCAGCCCCCTTCAAGGTGGCACAGATACGCAGTATTTT,CASSPLQGGTDTQYF